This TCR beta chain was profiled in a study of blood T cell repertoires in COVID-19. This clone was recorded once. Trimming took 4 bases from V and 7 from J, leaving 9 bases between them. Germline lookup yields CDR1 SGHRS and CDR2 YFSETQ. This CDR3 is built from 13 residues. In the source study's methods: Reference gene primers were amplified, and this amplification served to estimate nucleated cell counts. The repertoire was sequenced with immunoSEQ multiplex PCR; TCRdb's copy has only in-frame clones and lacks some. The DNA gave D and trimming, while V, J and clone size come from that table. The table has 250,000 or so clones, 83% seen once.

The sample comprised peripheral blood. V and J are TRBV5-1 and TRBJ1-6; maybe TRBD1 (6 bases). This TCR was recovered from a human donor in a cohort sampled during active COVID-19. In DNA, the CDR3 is TGCGCCAGCAGCGCAACAGGGAATTCACCCCTCCACTTT. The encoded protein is CASSATGNSPLHF.